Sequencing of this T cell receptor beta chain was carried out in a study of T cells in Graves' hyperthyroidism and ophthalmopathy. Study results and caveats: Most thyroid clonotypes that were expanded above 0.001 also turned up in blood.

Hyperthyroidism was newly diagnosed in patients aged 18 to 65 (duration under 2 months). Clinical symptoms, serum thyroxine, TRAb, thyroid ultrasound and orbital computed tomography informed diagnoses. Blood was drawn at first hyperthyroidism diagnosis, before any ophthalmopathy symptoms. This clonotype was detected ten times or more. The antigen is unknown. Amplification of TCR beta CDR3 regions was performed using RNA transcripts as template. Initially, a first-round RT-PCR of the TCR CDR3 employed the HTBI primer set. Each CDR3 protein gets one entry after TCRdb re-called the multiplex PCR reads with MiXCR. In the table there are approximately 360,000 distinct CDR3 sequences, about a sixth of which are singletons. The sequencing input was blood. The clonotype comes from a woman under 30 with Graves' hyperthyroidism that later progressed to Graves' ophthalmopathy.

The CDR3 here is CASSERGRAYNEQFF. In nucleotides, the CDR3 is TGTGCCAGCAGTGAACGCGGGAGAGCCTACAATGAGCAGTTCTTC. The rearrangement joins TRBV2 to TRBJ2-1, with TRBD2 matching over 7 bases. V was pared by 2 bases and J by 2 bases, with 3 bases of the junction left unmatched. Germline loops: CDR1 SNHLY, CDR2 FYNNEI. There are 15 residues in the CDR3.